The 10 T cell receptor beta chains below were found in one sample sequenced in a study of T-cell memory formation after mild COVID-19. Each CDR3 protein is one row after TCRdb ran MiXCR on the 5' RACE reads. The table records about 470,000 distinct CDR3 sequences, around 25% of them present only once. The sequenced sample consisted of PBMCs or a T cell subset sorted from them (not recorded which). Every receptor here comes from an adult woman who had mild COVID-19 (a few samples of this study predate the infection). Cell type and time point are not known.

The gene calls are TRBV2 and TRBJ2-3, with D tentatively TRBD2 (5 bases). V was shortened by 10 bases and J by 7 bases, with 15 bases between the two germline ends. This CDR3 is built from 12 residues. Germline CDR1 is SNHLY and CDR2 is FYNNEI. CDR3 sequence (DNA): TGTGCCACCTCCGGGTGGGAGAATACGCAGTATTTT. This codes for CATSGWENTQYF.

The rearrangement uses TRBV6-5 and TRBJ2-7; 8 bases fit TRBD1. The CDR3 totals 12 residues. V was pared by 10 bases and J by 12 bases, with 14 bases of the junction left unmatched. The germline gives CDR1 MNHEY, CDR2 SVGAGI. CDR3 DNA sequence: TGTGCCACCGGGGAATGGGACAGGAGCTTGTACTTC. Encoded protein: CATGEWDRSLYF.

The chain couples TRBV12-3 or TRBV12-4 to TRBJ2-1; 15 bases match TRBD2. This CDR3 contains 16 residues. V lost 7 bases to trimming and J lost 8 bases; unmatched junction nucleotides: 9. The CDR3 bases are TGTGCCAGCACCCAGGGACTAGCGGGGGGTATCGATGAGCAGTTCTTC. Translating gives CASTQGLAGGIDEQFF.

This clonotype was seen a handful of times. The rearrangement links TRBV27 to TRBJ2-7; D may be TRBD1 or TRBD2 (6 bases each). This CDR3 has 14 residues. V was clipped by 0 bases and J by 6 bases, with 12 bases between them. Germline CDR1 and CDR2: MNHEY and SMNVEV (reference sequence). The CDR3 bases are TGTGCCAGCAGTTTATCGTGGGGGGCGAGCGAGCAGTACTTC. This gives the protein CASSLSWGASEQYF.

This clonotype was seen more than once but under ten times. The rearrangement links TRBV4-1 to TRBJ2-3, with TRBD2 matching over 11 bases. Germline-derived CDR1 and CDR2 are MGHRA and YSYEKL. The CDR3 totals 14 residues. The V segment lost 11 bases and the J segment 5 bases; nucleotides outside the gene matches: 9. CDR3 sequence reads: CAGAPTSGGDTQYF. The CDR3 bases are TGCGCCGGCGCACCCACTAGCGGGGGAGATACGCAGTATTTT.

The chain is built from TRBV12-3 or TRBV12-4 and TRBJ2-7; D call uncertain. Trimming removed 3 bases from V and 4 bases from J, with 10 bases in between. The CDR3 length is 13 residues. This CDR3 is CASSLFGGYEQYF. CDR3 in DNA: TGTGCCAGCAGTTTGTTCGGCGGATACGAGCAGTACTTC.

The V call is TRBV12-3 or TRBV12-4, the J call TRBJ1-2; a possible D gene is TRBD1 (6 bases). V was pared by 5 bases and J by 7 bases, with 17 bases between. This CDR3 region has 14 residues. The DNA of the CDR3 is TGTGCCAGCAGTGAATTCGACACCAGGGGTGGCTACACCTTC. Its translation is CASSEFDTRGGYTF.

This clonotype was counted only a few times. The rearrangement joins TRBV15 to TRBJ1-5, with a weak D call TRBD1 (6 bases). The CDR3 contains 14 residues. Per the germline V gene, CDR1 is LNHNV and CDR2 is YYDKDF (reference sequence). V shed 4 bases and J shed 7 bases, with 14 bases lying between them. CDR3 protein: CATSTSGDGQPQHF. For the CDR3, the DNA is TGTGCCACCAGCACGTCAGGGGACGGGCAGCCCCAGCATTTT.

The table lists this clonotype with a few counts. The CDR3 region has the DNA TGTGCCAGCAAATACGGGACAGGGTTGAACACTGAAGCTTTCTTT. Amino acids: CASKYGTGLNTEAFF. The chain joins TRBV7-9 to TRBJ1-1, with 9 bases fitting TRBD1. The V and J ends lost 7 bases and 0 bases, in that order; junction bases with no gene match: 6. The CDR3 length is 15 residues. Looked up from germline, CDR1 is SEHNR and CDR2 is FQNEAQ (reference sequence).

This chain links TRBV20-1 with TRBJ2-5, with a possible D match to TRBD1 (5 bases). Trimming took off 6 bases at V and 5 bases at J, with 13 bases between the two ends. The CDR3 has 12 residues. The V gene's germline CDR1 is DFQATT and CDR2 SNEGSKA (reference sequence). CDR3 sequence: CSATQGWETQYF. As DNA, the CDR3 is TGCAGTGCCACCCAGGGTTGGGAGACCCAGTACTTC.